This TCR beta chain was sequenced for a study of early stage breast cancer tumors. Profiling relied on immunoSEQ multiplex PCR, and the TCRdb table lists in-frame clones only, not all of them. The sample contains about 51,000 clones, around four fifths of which appear only once. General study results and limits: In about 90% of the 16 patients, blood comparison separated tumor from normal breast. Most shared enriched TCRB sequences were commonly generated ones. Compared with adjacent normal breast, tumors showed about 2.5-fold denser, more clonal T cells.

Points on this clone: As yet, its antigen is unknown.

The CDR3 is 15 residues long. Trimming removed 3 bases from V and 6 bases from J; junction bases left unmatched: 8. Germline values: CDR1 SGDLS, CDR2 YYNGEE. This TCR was recovered from a person aged 35-55 years with breast cancer. V is TRBV9 and J is TRBJ1-2; 10 bases align to TRBD1. Sequenced material: blood. The CDR3 region has the DNA TGTGCCAGCAGCGCCTTGGGGACAGGGGCTGATGGCTACACCTTC. This codes for CASSALGTGADGYTF.